Sequencing of this T cell receptor beta chain was carried out in a study of response to subunit inactivated influenza vaccine. TCRdb re-called the RT-PCR reads through MiXCR, storing one row per CDR3 protein. The sample lists 500,000 to 700,000 distinct CDR3 sequences, around 25% occurring once. V lost 2 bases and J lost 2; bases outside the gene matches: 5. The germline V gene encodes CDR1 MGHRA and CDR2 YSYEKL. This CDR3 has 16 residues. The sample also formed part of further work on T cells expressing NK-cell markers. As that study records: What made the TCR beta cDNA was 5'RACE template switching with UMIs. The TCR beta repertoires originated in sorted CD3+CD56+NKG2C+, CD3+CD56+NKG2C- and CD3+CD56-NKG2C+ T cells. The eight sequenced donors comprised seven who were HCMV-seropositive and one who was seronegative. Dominant NKG2C+ clonotypes accounted for about 1.0-8% of CD8+ T cells in about 6 donors. There remained a lack of clarity about HCMV specificity of expanded NKG2C+ T cell clones.

V usage is TRBV4-1 and J usage is TRBJ2-7, with TRBD1 identical over 11 bases. The TCR originated in a man in his fifties or sixties who received an inactivated influenza vaccine. Sequencing used CD4+ T cells sorted from PBMCs, obtained 11 to 12 days after vaccination. In DNA, the CDR3 is TGCGCCAGCAGCCAACGTCCGGGACAGGGGGCCTACGAGCAGTACTTC. Protein: CASSQRPGQGAYEQYF.